This T cell receptor (beta chain) was captured in a study of cytotoxic CD8 clonotypes in ibrutinib-treated CLL. Background on the study: Among the samples, the mean was approximately 250,000 productive templates and roughly 94,000 productive rearrangements.

Study outcomes and limitations: Clonality went up at the time of ibrutinib response, stayed stable in sustained remission, and later dropped back toward its baseline level at progression. At baseline, clonality was higher than in age-matched healthy donors and correlated with CD8+ counts. Sampling time points were not equivalent between sustained-remission and progressing patients.

Concerning this clone itself: The antigen is not known.

Germline assignment: CDR1 MDHEN and CDR2 SYDVKM. The V end lost 8 bases, the J end lost 0 bases, and 18 bases lay between the germline ends. The CDR3 sequence is 16 residues long. The method was immunoSEQ multiplex PCR; TCRdb's version includes in-frame clones alone and lacks a portion of them. The sample comprises approximately 92,000 clones, 77% of which are singletons, and around 23% rests with the top ten. This sequence joins TRBV28 and TRBJ2-3, with D tentatively TRBD1 (5 bases). The sequences come from PBMCs, collected after 24 months of ibrutinib treatment. This sequence was found in a human donor with chronic lymphocytic leukemia. CDR3: CASSPNYRTSTDTQYF. The DNA for the CDR3 is TGTGCCAGCTCCCCAAACTACAGGACGAGCACAGATACGCAGTATTTT. The full variable domain, in which reference TRBV28 and TRBJ2-3 provide the parts outside the CDR3, is DVKVTQSSRYLVKRTGEKVFLECVQDMDHENMFWYRQDPGLGLRLIYFSYDVKMKEKGDIPEGYSVSREKKERFSLILESASTNQTSMYLCASSPNYRTSTDTQYFGPGTRLTVL.